This TCR beta chain was identified during a study of blood T cells in healthy people across ages. Study-level results: The long-lived group displayed more naive CD4+ cells, plus higher diversity, than the aged donors did.

This CDR3 has 15 residues. The V gene lost 0 bases and the J gene lost 0 bases, with 10 bases spanning the gap. Germline CDR1 and CDR2: SGHRS and YFSETQ. Note on this clonotype: Its target is not known.

A second about 7 to 12 cycle PCR used barcoded and J-beta primers. Unique molecular identifiers of 12 random nucleotides labeled each cDNA. TCRdb itself ran the 5' RACE reads through MiXCR, one entry per CDR3 protein. Found here are about 600,000 distinct CDR3 sequences, roughly 43% of them singletons; the top ten hold around 25%. The source material was blood. The V call is TRBV5-1, the J call TRBJ2-7, with D possibly matching TRBD1 (6 bases). This receptor was obtained from a man aged 80 or over in good health. The CDR3 protein is CASSLDRTASYEQYF. The CDR3 coding sequence is TGCGCCAGCAGCTTGGACCGGACAGCCTCCTACGAGCAGTACTTC.